A selection of T cell receptor beta chains follows, all from one sample in a study of somatic mutations in cytotoxic T cells in rheumatoid arthritis. Using immunoSEQ multiplex PCR, the repertoire was profiled, and TCRdb retains in-frame clones only, with some absent. The table shows some 25,000 clones, with 82% occurring only once. Sequenced input: CD8+ T cells sorted from blood. These receptors were taken from a man in his fifties or sixties in good health. Both conserved end residues are part of each CDR3. The D gene is left open where the match is weak. The size of a clone is reported for some rows only, either as once, few or many, or as a class for expanded clones.

>TRBV9|TRBJ2-1|once|.
CASSVEGRSLDEQFF
TGTGCCAGCAGCGTAGAAGGGAGATCCCTAGATGAGCAGTTCTTC
>TRBV1|TRBJ2-7|.|.
CTSRGGLSYEQYF
TGCACCAGCAGAGGCGGACTCTCCTACGAGCAGTACTTC
>TRBV5-1|TRBJ2-3|.|.
CASSLQNTDTQYF
TGCGCCAGCAGCTTGCAGAACACAGATACGCAGTATTTT
>TRBV4-1|TRBJ2-7|few|.
CASSGSEGEQYF
TGCGCCAGCAGCGGAAGCGAGGGCGAGCAGTACTTC
>TRBV6-1|TRBJ2-2|.|TRBD2
CAIMRESNTGELFF
TGTGCCATTATGCGGGAGAGTAACACCGGGGAGCTGTTTTTT
>TRBV18|TRBJ2-7|.|.
CASSPGAEQYF
TGTGCCAGCTCACCGGGGGCGGAGCAGTACTTC
>TRBV13|TRBJ2-5|.|.
CASSSWGARETQYF
TGTGCCAGCAGCAGTTGGGGGGCCCGAGAGACCCAGTACTTC
>TRBV19|TRBJ2-3|.|.
CASSIVLGKGSDTQYF
TGTGCCAGTAGTATTGTTTTAGGGAAAGGCTCGGATACGCAGTATTTT
>TRBV28|TRBJ2-7|.|TRBD2
CASNPYGSGRGYEQYF
TGTGCCAGCAACCCTTATGGGAGCGGGAGGGGCTACGAGCAGTACTTC
>TRBV7-9|TRBJ2-2|.|TRBD2
CASSSSGLAFNTGELFF
TGTGCCAGCAGCTCATCGGGACTAGCGTTTAACACCGGGGAGCTGTTTTTT
>TRBV13|TRBJ2-1|.|TRBD1
CASSFRRDSRINEQFF
TGTGCCAGCAGCTTCCGTCGGGACAGTAGAATCAATGAGCAGTTCTTC
>TRBV6-1|TRBJ2-3|.|.
CASSDFRIWGVDLPDTQYF
TGTGCCAGCAGTGACTTCCGTATCTGGGGGGTCGACTTACCAGATACGCAGTATTTT
>TRBV7-9|TRBJ2-7|few|TRBD2
CASSLAGGFRYEQYF
TGTGCCAGCAGCTTAGCGGGGGGGTTCAGGTACGAGCAGTACTTC
>TRBV9|TRBJ1-1|once|.
CASGPGTREAFF
TGTGCCAGCGGCCCAGGGACGCGGGAAGCTTTCTTT
>TRBV6-1|TRBJ2-6|.|.
CASSGVDGFSGANVLTF
TGTGCCAGCAGTGGGGTAGATGGGTTCTCTGGGGCCAACGTCCTGACTTTC
>TRBV4-2|TRBJ2-1|.|.
CASSQTIRWDEQFF
TGTGCCAGCAGCCAGACGATACGATGGGATGAGCAGTTCTTC
>TRBV18|TRBJ1-1|few|.
CASSPRLGAYTEAFF
TGTGCCAGCTCACCACGGTTGGGGGCATACACTGAAGCTTTCTTT
>TRBV5-4|TRBJ2-1|once|.
CASSPPGRTDNEQFF
TGTGCCAGCAGCCCGCCGGGGAGGACGGACAATGAGCAGTTCTTC
>TRBV7-9|TRBJ2-5|.|TRBD2
CASSLKREGETQYF
TGTGCCAGCAGCTTAAAGCGGGAGGGAGAGACCCAGTACTTC
>TRBV7-9|TRBJ2-7|.|TRBD1
CASRPGTGDYEQYF
TGTGCCAGCAGACCCGGGACAGGGGACTACGAGCAGTACTTC
>TRBV5-6|TRBJ1-5|few|.
CASSLGGGGRPQHF
TGTGCCAGCAGCTTGGGGGGCGGGGGCCGGCCCCAGCATTTT
>TRBV15|TRBJ1-2|.|TRBD1
CATSRAGRTGGNYGYTF
TGTGCCACCAGCAGAGCAGGCCGGACAGGGGGCAACTATGGCTACACCTTC
>TRBV7-9|TRBJ2-4|.|.
CAVGGGVAKNIQYF
TGTGCAGTAGGAGGAGGGGTGGCCAAAAACATTCAGTACTTC
>TRBV11-2|TRBJ1-5|once|.
CASSSGTPWSNQPQHF
TGTGCCAGCAGCTCAGGGACCCCATGGAGCAATCAGCCCCAGCATTTT
>TRBV9|TRBJ2-1|.|TRBD1
CASSPYRRDRGDEQFF
TGTGCCAGCAGCCCGTATCGGAGGGACAGGGGCGATGAGCAGTTCTTC
>TRBV13|TRBJ2-1|.|.
CASSLSVNEQFF
TGTGCCAGCAGCTTATCAGTGAATGAGCAGTTCTTC
>TRBV2|TRBJ1-1|once|.
CASSEAEGGVPEAFF
TGTGCCAGCAGTGAAGCGGAAGGGGGAGTCCCTGAAGCTTTCTTT
>TRBV6-5|TRBJ2-7|.|TRBD1
CASSSGTGDEQYF
TGTGCCAGCAGCTCCGGGACAGGGGACGAGCAGTACTTC